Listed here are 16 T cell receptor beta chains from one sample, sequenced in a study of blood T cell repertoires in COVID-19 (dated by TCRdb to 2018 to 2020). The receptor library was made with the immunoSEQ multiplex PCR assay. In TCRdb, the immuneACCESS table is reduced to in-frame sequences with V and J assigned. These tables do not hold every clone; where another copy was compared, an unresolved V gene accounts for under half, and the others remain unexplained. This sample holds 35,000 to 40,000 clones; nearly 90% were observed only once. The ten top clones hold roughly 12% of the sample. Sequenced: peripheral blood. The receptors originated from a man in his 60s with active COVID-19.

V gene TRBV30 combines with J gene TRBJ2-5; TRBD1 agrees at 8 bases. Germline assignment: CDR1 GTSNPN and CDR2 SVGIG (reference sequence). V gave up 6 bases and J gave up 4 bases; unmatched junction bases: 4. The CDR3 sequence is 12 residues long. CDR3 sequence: CACTTGVETQYF. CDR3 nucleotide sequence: TGTGCCTGTACGACAGGGGTAGAGACCCAGTACTTC.

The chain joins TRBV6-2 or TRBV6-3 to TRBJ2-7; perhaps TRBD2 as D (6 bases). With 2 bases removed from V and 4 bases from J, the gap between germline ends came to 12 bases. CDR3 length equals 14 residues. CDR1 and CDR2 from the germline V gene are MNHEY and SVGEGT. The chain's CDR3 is CASSYRESGYEQYF. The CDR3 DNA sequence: TGTGCCAGCAGTTACAGGGAGAGCGGGTACGAGCAGTACTTC.

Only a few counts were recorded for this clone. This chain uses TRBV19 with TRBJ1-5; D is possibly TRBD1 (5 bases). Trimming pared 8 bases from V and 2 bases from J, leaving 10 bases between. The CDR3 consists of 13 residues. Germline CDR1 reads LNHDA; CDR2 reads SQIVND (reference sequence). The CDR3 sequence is CASGAFGNQPQHF. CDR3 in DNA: TGTGCCAGTGGGGCCTTTGGCAATCAGCCCCAGCATTTT.

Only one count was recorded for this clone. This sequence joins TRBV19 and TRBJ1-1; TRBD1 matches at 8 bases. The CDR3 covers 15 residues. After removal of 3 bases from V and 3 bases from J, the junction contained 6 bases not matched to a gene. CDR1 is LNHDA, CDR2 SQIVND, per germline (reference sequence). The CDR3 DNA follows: TGTGCCAGTAGTATCGGATCAGGGGGCCACACTGAAGCTTTCTTT. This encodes CASSIGSGGHTEAFF. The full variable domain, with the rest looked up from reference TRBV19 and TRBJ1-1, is DGGITQSPKYLFRKEGQNVTLSCEQNLNHDAMYWYRQDPGQGLRLIYYSQIVNDFQKGDIAEGYSVSREKKESFPLTVTSAQKNPTAFYLCASSIGSGGHTEAFFGQGTRLTVV.

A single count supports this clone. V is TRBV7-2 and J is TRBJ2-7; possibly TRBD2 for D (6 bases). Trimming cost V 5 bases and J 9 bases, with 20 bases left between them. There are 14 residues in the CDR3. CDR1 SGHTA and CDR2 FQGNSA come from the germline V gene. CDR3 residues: CASSPGTGGTGQYF. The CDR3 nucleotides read TGTGCCAGCAGCCCCGGGACTGGGGGGACGGGGCAGTACTTC.

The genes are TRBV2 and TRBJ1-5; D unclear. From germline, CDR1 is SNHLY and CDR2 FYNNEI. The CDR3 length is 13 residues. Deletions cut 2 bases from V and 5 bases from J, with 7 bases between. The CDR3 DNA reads TGTGCCAGCAGTGAAAACCGGGATCAGCCCCAGCATTTT. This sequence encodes CASSENRDQPQHF.

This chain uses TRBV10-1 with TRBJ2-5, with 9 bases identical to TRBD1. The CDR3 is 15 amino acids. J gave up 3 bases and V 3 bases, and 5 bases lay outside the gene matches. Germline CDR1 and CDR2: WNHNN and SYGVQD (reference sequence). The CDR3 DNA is TGCGCCAGCAGTGACCGAGGGACAGGGAAAGAGACCCAGTACTTC. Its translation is CASSDRGTGKETQYF.

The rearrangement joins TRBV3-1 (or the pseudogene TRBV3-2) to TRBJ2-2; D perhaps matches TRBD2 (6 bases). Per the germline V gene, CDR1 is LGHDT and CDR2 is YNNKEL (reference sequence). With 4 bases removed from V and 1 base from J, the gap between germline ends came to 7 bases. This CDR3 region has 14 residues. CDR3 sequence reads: CASSRRENTGELFF. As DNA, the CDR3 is TGTGCCAGCAGCCGGAGGGAGAACACCGGGGAGCTGTTTTTT.

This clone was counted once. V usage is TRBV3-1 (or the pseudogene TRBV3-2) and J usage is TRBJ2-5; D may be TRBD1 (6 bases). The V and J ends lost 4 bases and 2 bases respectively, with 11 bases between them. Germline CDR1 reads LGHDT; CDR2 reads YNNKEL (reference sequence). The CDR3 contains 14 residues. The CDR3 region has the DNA TGTGCCAGCAGCCCGGGACACCAACAAGAGACCCAGTACTTC. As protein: CASSPGHQQETQYF.

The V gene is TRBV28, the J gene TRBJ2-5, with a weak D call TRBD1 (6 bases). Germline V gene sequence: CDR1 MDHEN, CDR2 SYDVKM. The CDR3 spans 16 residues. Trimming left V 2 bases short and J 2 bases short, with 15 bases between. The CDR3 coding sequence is TGTGCCAGCAGTTTAAGACAGGACAGACTTCAAGAGACCCAGTACTTC. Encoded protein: CASSLRQDRLQETQYF.

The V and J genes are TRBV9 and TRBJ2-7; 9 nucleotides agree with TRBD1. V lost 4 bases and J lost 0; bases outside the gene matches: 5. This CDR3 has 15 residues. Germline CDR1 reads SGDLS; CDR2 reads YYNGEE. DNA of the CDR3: TGTGCCAGCAGCCCCGGACAGGGGAGCTCCTACGAGCAGTACTTC. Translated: CASSPGQGSSYEQYF.

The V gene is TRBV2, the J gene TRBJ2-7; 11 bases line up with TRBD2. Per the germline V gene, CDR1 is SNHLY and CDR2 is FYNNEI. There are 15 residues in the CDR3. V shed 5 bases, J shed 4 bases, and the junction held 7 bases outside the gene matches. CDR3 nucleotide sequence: TGTGCCAGCAGTAACGCACTAGCGGGAGAATACGAGCAGTACTTC. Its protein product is CASSNALAGEYEQYF. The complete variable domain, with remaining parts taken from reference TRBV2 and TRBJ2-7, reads EPEVTQTPSHQVTQMGQEVILRCVPISNHLYFYWYRQILGQKVEFLVSFYNNEISEKSEIFDDQFSVERPDGSNFTLKIRSTKLEDSAMYFCASSNALAGEYEQYFGPGTRLTVT.

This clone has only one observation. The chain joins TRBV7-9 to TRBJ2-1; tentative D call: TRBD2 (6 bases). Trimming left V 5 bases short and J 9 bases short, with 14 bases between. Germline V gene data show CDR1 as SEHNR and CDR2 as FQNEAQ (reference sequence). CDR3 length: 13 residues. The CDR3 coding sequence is TGTGCCAGCAGCGGGGGAGTGCGGGGTGAGCAGTTCTTC. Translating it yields CASSGGVRGEQFF.

CDR3 bases: TGCGCCAGCAGCCAAGGGGTCTGGGACAGTCTAGGGTACGAGCAGTACTTC. It is translated as CASSQGVWDSLGYEQYF. The chain has TRBV4-1 and TRBJ2-7; TRBD1 agrees at 7 bases. The CDR3 is 17 residues long. Germline V gene lookup returns CDR1 MGHRA and CDR2 YSYEKL. V lost 1 base to trimming and J lost 4 bases; unmatched junction nucleotides: 13.

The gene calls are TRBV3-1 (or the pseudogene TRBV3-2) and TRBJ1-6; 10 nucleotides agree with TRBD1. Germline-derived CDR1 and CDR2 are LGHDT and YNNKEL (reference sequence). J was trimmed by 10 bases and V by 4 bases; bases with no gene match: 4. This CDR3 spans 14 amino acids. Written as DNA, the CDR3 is TGTGCCAGCAGCCCCGACAGGGGGCAGTCACCCCTCCACTTT. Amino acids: CASSPDRGQSPLHF.

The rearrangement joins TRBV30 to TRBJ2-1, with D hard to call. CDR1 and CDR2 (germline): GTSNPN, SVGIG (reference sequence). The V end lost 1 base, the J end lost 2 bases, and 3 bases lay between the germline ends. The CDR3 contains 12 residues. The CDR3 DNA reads TGTGCCTGGAGTGACACCTACAATGAGCAGTTCTTC. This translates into CAWSDTYNEQFF.